What follows is one T cell receptor beta chain and its context. Recovered Cohort 3 donors showed two negative PCRs, clearance, or symptom resolution. The data stem from a study of blood T cell repertoires in COVID-19. Study details: T cells, B-cell-depleted T cells, or PBMCs provided the cDNA or gDNA that served as material.

Profiled with immunoSEQ multiplex PCR; TCRdb holds only in-frame clones, not every one. The data contain about 160,000 clones, under 90% of them singletons. Per germline, CDR1 MNHEY and CDR2 SMNVEV (reference sequence). The V end was cut by 2 bases, the J end by 2 bases, with 10 bases between. This CDR3 is 14 amino acids long. The sequence was obtained from a man between 60 and 75 years old who had recovered from COVID-19. Sequencing was done on a sample of PBMCs or T cells enriched from blood (not recorded which). V and J are TRBV27 and TRBJ2-7; weak D call: TRBD2 (5 bases). CDR3 DNA sequence: TGTGCCAGCAGTTTAACGAGAGGGACCTACGAGCAGTACTTC. Translated: CASSLTRGTYEQYF.